Sequencing of this T cell receptor beta chain was carried out in a study of blood T cell repertoires in COVID-19. About the research overall: There were acute and convalescent COVID-19 samples, and they came from the United States, Italy and Spain.

As processed by the authors: Counts of nucleated cells, estimated from reference gene primer amplification, were obtained. TCRdb keeps only in-frame clones here, not all; method: immunoSEQ multiplex PCR. V and J calls and clone size follow that table, whereas D and trimming were derived from the DNA. The table records roughly 130,000 clones, approximately 84% of them present only once. CDR1 and CDR2 (germline): SGHRS, YFSETQ. The CDR3 is 14 residues long. V gave up 0 bases and J gave up 3 bases; unmatched junction bases: 3. Material: peripheral blood. This chain uses TRBV5-1 with TRBJ2-7, with 7 bases identical to TRBD2. The TCR sequence derives from a woman in her 30s who had recovered from COVID-19. CDR3 sequence: CASSLAVAGYEQYF. The CDR3 DNA reads TGCGCCAGCAGCTTGGCGGTAGCGGGCTACGAGCAGTACTTC. Full variable domain (outside the CDR3, taken from reference TRBV5-1 and TRBJ2-7): KAGVTQTPRYLIKTRGQQVTLSCSPISGHRSVSWYQQTPGQGLQFLFEYFSETQRNKGNFPGRFSGRQFSNSRSEMNVSTLELGDSALYLCASSLAVAGYEQYFGPGTRLTVT.